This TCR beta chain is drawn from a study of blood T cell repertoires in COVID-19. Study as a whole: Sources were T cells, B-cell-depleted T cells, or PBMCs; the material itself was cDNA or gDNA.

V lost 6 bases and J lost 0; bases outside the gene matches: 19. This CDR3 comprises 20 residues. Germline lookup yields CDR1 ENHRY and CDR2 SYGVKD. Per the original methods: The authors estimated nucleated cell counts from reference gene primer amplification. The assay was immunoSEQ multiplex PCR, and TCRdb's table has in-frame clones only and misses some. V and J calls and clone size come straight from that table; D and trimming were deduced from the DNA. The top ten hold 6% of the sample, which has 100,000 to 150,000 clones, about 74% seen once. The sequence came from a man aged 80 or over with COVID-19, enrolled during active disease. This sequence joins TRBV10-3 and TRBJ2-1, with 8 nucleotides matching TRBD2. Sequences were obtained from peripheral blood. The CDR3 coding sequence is TGTGCCATCAGGGGCGGGGAGGGTCAAACTAGCGGAAGCTCCTACAATGAGCAGTTCTTC. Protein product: CAIRGGEGQTSGSSYNEQFF.